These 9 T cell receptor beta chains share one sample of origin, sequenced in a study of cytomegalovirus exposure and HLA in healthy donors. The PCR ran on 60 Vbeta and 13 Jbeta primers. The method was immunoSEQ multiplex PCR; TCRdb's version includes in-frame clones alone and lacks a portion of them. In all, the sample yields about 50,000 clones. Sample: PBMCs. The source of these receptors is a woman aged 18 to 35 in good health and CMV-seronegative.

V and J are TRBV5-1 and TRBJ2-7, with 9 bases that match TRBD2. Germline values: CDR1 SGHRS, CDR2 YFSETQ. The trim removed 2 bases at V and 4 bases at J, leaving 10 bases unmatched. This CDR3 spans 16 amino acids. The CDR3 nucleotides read TGCGCCAGCAGCTTTTTAGCGGGAGCCGATGTTTACGAGCAGTACTTC. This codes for CASSFLAGADVYEQYF.

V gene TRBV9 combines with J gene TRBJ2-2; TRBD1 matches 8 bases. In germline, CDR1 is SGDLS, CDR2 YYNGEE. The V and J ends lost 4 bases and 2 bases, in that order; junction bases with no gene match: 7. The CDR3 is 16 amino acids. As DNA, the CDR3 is TGTGCCAGCAGCTTTCGGACAGGGCCTAACACCGGGGAGCTGTTTTTT. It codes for CASSFRTGPNTGELFF. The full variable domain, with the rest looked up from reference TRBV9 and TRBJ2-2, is DSGVTQTPKHLITATGQRVTLRCSPRSGDLSVYWYQQSLDQGLQFLIQYYNGEERAKGNILERFSAQQFPDLHSELNLSSLELGDSALYFCASSFRTGPNTGELFFGEGSRLTVL.

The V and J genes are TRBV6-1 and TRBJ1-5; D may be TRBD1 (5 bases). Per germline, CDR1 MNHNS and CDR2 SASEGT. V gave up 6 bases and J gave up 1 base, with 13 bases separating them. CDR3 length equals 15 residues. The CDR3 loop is CASSIRQSSNQPQHF. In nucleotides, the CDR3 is TGTGCCAGCAGCATCAGACAGTCCAGCAATCAGCCCCAGCATTTT.

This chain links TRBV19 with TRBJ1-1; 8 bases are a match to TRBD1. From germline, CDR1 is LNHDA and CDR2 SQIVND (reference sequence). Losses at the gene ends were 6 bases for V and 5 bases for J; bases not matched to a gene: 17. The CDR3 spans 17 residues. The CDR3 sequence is CASRDHRGAGVSTEAFF. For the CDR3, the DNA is TGTGCCAGTAGGGACCACAGGGGGGCAGGAGTGTCGACTGAAGCTTTCTTT.

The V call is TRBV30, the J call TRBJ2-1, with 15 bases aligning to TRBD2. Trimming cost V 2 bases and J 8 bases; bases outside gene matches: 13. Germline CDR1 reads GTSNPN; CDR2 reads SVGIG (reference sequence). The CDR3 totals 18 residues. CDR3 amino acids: CAWSRYGLAGGPFDEQFF. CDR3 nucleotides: TGTGCCTGGAGTCGTTATGGACTAGCGGGAGGGCCCTTCGATGAGCAGTTCTTC.

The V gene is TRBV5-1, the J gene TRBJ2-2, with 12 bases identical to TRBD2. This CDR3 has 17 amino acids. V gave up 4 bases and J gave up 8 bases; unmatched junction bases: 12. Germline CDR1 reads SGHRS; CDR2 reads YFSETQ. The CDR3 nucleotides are TGCGCCAGCAGCCCGTCCCTGCGACTAGCGGGAGTTGGGGAGCTGTTTTTT. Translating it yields CASSPSLRLAGVGELFF.

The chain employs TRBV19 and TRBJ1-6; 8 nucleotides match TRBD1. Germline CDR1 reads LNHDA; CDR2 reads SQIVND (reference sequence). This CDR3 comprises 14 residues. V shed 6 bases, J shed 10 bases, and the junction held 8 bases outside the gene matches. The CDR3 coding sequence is TGTGCCAGTAGAAGTGTAGCAGGGGGCTCACCCCTCCACTTT. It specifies CASRSVAGGSPLHF.

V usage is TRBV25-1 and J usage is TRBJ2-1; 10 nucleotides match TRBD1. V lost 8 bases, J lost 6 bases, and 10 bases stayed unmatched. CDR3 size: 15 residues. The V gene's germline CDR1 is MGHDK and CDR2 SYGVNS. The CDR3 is CASGGRTGGRNEQFF. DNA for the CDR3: TGTGCCAGCGGGGGGAGGACAGGGGGACGCAATGAGCAGTTCTTC.

The CDR3 here is CASSLGGQGYEQYF. In DNA, the CDR3 is TGTGCCAGCAGTTTAGGAGGACAGGGTTACGAGCAGTACTTC. This rearrangement joins TRBV27 to TRBJ2-7; 8 nucleotides align to TRBD1. The trim removed 2 bases at V and 4 bases at J, leaving 4 bases unmatched. The CDR3 is 14 residues long. Germline CDR1 is MNHEY and CDR2 is SMNVEV (reference sequence).